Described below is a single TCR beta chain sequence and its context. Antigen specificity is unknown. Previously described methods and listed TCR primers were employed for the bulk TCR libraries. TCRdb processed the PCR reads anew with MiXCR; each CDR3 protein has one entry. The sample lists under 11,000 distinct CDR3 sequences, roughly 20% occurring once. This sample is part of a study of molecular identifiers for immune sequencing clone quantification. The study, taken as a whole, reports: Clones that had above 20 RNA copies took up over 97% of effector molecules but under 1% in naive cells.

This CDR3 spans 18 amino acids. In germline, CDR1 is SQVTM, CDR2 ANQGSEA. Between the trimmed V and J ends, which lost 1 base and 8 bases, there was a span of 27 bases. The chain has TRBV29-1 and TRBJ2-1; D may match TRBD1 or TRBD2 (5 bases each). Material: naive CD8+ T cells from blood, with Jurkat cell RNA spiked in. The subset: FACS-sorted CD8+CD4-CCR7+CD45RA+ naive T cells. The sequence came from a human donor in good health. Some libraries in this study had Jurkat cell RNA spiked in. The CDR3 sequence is CSVEGYGTETLLIDEQFF. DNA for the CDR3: TGCAGCGTTGAAGGTTACGGGACCGAAACCTTACTGATCGATGAGCAGTTCTTC.